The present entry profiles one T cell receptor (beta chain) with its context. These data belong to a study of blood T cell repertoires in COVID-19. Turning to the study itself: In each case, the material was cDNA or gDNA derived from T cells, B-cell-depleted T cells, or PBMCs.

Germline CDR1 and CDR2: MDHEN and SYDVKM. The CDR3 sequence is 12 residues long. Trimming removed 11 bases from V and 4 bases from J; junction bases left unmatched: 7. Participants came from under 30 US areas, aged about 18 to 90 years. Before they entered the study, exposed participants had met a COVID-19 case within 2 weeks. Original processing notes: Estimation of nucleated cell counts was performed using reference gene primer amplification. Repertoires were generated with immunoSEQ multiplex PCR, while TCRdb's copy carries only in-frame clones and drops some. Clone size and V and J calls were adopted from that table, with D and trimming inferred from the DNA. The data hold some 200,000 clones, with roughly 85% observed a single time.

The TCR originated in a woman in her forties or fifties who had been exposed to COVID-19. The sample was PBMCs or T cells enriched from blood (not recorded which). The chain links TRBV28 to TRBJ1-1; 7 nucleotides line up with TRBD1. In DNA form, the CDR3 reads TGTGCCGTCCAGGGGGGCTTCACTGAAGCTTTCTTT. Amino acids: CAVQGGFTEAFF.